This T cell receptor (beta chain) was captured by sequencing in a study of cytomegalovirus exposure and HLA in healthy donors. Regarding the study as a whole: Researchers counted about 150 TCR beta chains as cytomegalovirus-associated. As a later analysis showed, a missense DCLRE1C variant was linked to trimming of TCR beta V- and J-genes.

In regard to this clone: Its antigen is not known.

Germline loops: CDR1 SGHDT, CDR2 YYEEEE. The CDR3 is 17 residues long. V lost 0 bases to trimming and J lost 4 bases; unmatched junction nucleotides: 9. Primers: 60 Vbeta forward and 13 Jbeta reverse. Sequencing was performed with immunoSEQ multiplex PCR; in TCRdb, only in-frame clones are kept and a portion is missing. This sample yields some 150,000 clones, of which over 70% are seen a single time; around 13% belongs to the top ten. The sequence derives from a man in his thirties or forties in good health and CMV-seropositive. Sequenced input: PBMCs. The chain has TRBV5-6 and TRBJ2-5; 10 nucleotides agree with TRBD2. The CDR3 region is CASSLEASGSVRETQYF. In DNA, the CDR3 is TGTGCCAGCAGCTTGGAGGCTAGCGGGAGCGTGAGAGAGACCCAGTACTTC. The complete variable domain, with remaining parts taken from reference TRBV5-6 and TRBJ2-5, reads DAGVTQSPTHLIKTRGQQVTLRCSPKSGHDTVSWYQQALGQGPQFIFQYYEEEERQRGNFPDRFSGHQFPNYSSELNVNALLLGDSALYLCASSLEASGSVRETQYFGPGTRLLVL.